The clone carrying this T cell receptor beta chain was observed at least ten times. Its antigen remains unidentified. This entry is derived from a study of T cells in Graves' hyperthyroidism and ophthalmopathy. Points from the study as a whole: Ophthalmopathy was identified by the model a median about 6.4 months ahead of onset.

The germline CDR1 and CDR2 sequences are SGHAT and FQNNGV. This CDR3 has 15 residues. J gave up 4 bases and V 5 bases, and 10 bases lay outside the gene matches. TCR beta CDR3 regions were amplified from RNA. RT-PCR in the first round (using the HTBI primer set) targeted the TCR CDR3. TCRdb called the multiplex PCR reads again in MiXCR, with one record for every CDR3 protein. The sample includes some 760,000 distinct CDR3 sequences, 14% of them seen just once. J is TRBJ2-5 and V is TRBV11-2; 7 nucleotides match TRBD1. Sequencing was done on a sample of blood. This sequence originates from a young woman with Graves' hyperthyroidism. CDR3 region: CASSTYRTGRETQYF. In DNA, the CDR3 is TGTGCCAGCAGCACCTACCGGACAGGTAGAGAGACCCAGTACTTC.